The 2 T cell receptor beta chains given below trace back to one sample, sequenced in a study of cytomegalovirus exposure and HLA in healthy donors (dated by TCRdb to 2015 to 2018). Receptor amplification or capture employed the immunoSEQ multiplex PCR assay. For the multiplex PCR, a mixture combining 60 forward primers for TCR Vbeta segments and 13 reverse primers for TCR Jbeta segments was used. Drawn from immuneACCESS, this table holds only the in-frame rearrangements with V and J called that TCRdb kept. Clones are partly lost; checked studies trace under half to an unresolved V gene and leave the rest unexplained. This sample holds around 69,000 clones; approximately 70% were observed only once. The ten largest clones capture around 9.7% of the sample. Sequencing was carried out using PBMCs. The receptors here all came from a woman aged 45-65 years in good health and CMV-seropositive.

The chain couples TRBV11-3 to TRBJ2-5; TRBD2 agrees at 8 bases. The V segment lost 1 base and the J segment 5 bases; nucleotides outside the gene matches: 6. Germline CDR1 and CDR2: SGHNT and YENEEA. The CDR3 contains 15 residues. CDR3 sequence reads: CASSLAGGGMETQYF. CDR3 coding DNA: TGTGCCAGCAGCTTAGCGGGCGGGGGGATGGAGACCCAGTACTTC.

This sequence joins TRBV7-9 and TRBJ2-3; 8 bases are shared with TRBD2. The V gene end was trimmed by 1 base and the J gene end by 6 bases; junction bases not matched to a gene: 3. Germline V gene data show CDR1 as SEHNR and CDR2 as FQNEAQ (reference sequence). The CDR3 is 14 amino acids. The CDR3 reads CASSLGAGEDTQYF. The CDR3, as DNA: TGTGCCAGCAGCTTAGGAGCGGGAGAGGATACGCAGTATTTT. The whole variable domain, filled in from reference TRBV7-9 and TRBJ2-3, reads DTGVSQNPRHKITKRGQNVTFRCDPISEHNRLYWYRQTLGQGPEFLTYFQNEAQLEKSRLLSDRFSAERPKGSFSTLEIQRTEQGDSAMYLCASSLGAGEDTQYFGPGTRLTVL.